Listed here are 17 T cell receptor beta chains from one sample, sequenced in a study of cytotoxic CD8 clonotypes in ibrutinib-treated CLL. Measured with immunoSEQ multiplex PCR; TCRdb has only the in-frame clones, and not every one. The data hold 15,000 or so clones, with 50% to 75% observed a single time. The sample here was PBMCs, taken after 12 months of ibrutinib treatment. These receptors all come from a human donor with chronic lymphocytic leukemia.

The genes are TRBV6-5 and TRBJ2-5; the D is unclear. Trimming shortened V by 4 bases and J by 0 bases, and 12 bases separated the two germline ends. This CDR3 region has 15 residues. In germline, CDR1 is MNHEY, CDR2 SVGAGI. CDR3 residues: CASSSRIRYQETQYF. CDR3 in DNA: TGTGCCAGCAGTTCCCGTATCCGGTACCAAGAGACCCAGTACTTC.

The rearrangement links TRBV28 to TRBJ1-2, with D unresolved. CDR3 size: 12 residues. The germline gives CDR1 MDHEN, CDR2 SYDVKM. Trimming took 6 bases from V and 2 from J, leaving 7 bases between them. The CDR3 nucleotides are TGTGCCAGCAGCCTACGCAACTATGGCTACACCTTC. Encoded protein: CASSLRNYGYTF.

The chain joins TRBV29-1 to TRBJ2-7; 11 nucleotides agree with TRBD1. The germline V gene encodes CDR1 SQVTM and CDR2 ANQGSEA. The CDR3 is made up of 12 amino acids. With V trimmed by 8 bases and J by 4 bases, 4 bases remained unmatched. The CDR3 bases are TGCAGCACCCGGGACAGGGGGTACGAGCAGTACTTC. Residues: CSTRDRGYEQYF.

This sequence joins TRBV11-2 and TRBJ2-1, with a tentative D call TRBD2 (6 bases). Trimming shortened V by 1 base and J by 6 bases, and 13 bases separated the two germline ends. CDR1 and CDR2 from the germline V gene are SGHAT and FQNNGV. The CDR3 has 15 residues. DNA of the CDR3: TGTGCCAGCAGCTTAGGTAGCGGAGCCTTCAATGAGCAGTTCTTC. Protein sequence: CASSLGSGAFNEQFF.

This chain uses TRBV7-2 with TRBJ2-7; TRBD1 matches at 8 bases. V was pared by 4 bases and J by 3 bases, with 5 bases of the junction left unmatched. Germline V lookup: CDR1 SGHTA, CDR2 FQGNSA. The CDR3 has 14 amino acids. The CDR3 is CASSSRQGSYEQYF. CDR3 in DNA: TGTGCCAGCAGCTCCCGACAGGGGAGCTACGAGCAGTACTTC.

The genes are TRBV11-2 and TRBJ2-5; TRBD1 agrees at 7 bases. Trimming cost V 3 bases and J 2 bases; bases outside gene matches: 3. This CDR3 region has 14 residues. The V gene's germline CDR1 is SGHAT and CDR2 FQNNGV. The CDR3 is CASSFDRVQETQYF. CDR3 nucleotides: TGTGCCAGCAGCTTCGACAGGGTACAAGAGACCCAGTACTTC. The entire variable domain, with the rest obtained from reference TRBV11-2 and TRBJ2-5, is as follows: EAGVAQSPRYKIIEKRQSVAFWCNPISGHATLYWYQQILGQGPKLLIQFQNNGVVDDSQLPKDRFSAERLKGVDSTLKIQPAKLEDSAVYLCASSFDRVQETQYFGPGTRLLVL.

V and J are TRBV6-1 and TRBJ2-7, with D maybe TRBD2 (6 bases). Trimming stripped 4 bases from V and 5 bases from J, with 15 bases between. CDR1 and CDR2 (germline): MNHNS, SASEGT. This CDR3 has 14 residues. The CDR3 bases are TGTGCCAGCAGTGTAGACCCGGGAGCTAACGAGCAGTACTTC. It yields the protein CASSVDPGANEQYF.

This rearrangement joins TRBV7-2 to TRBJ2-1, with D possibly called TRBD1 or TRBD2 (5 bases each). Looked up from germline, CDR1 is SGHTA and CDR2 is FQGNSA. V lost 2 bases and J lost 2, with 10 bases in between. The CDR3 contains 15 residues. CDR3 sequence: CASSLNGATYNEQFF. The CDR3 DNA reads as TGTGCCAGCAGCTTAAACGGGGCCACCTACAATGAGCAGTTCTTC.

The chain employs TRBV29-1 and TRBJ2-5, with D tentatively TRBD2 (7 bases). The CDR3 totals 14 residues. V gave up 0 bases and J gave up 1 base, with 9 bases separating them. Germline V CDR1 and CDR2: SQVTM, ANQGSEA. CDR3 in amino acids: CSVEDAGAQETQYF. Here the CDR3 DNA reads TGCAGCGTTGAAGATGCGGGGGCCCAAGAGACCCAGTACTTC.

This chain connects TRBV18 to TRBJ2-2, with a possible D match to TRBD1 (5 bases). The V end was cut by 2 bases, the J end by 3 bases, with 10 bases between. Germline V gene data show CDR1 as KGHSH and CDR2 as LQKENI. The CDR3 covers 15 residues. The CDR3 region has the DNA TGTGCCAGCTCACCAAGGGGCCTCGACACCGGGGAGCTGTTTTTT. Translating it yields CASSPRGLDTGELFF.

The chain employs TRBV18 and TRBJ2-7; D possibly uses TRBD1 or TRBD2 (6 bases each). The V and J ends lost 3 bases and 5 bases respectively, with 17 bases between them. CDR3 length equals 15 residues. Germline V lookup: CDR1 KGHSH, CDR2 LQKENI. CDR3 protein: CASSPSTSRGDEQYF. CDR3 nucleotides: TGTGCCAGCTCACCGTCAACCTCGAGGGGGGACGAGCAGTACTTC. Using reference TRBV18 and TRBJ2-7 for the parts outside the CDR3, the full variable domain is NAGVMQNPRHLVRRRGQEARLRCSPMKGHSHVYWYRQLPEEGLKFMVYLQKENIIDESGMPKERFSAEFPKEGPSILRIQQVVRGDSAAYFCASSPSTSRGDEQYFGPGTRLTVT.

The rearrangement joins TRBV11-2 to TRBJ2-5, with D perhaps matching TRBD2 (6 bases). Germline CDR1 is SGHAT and CDR2 is FQNNGV. This CDR3 comprises 15 residues. Between the trimmed V and J ends, which lost 1 base and 6 bases, there was a span of 15 bases. The CDR3 loop is CASSLGRVGGQTQYF. CDR3 sequence (DNA): TGTGCCAGCAGCTTAGGGAGGGTGGGAGGTCAGACCCAGTACTTC.

V usage is TRBV28 and J usage is TRBJ2-7, with D hard to call. In germline, CDR1 is MDHEN, CDR2 SYDVKM. Trimming pared 5 bases from V and 3 bases from J, leaving 14 bases between. The CDR3 length is 14 residues. This chain's CDR3 is CASSPSTDRYEQYF. In nucleotides, the CDR3 is TGTGCCAGCAGTCCGTCGACCGACCGCTACGAGCAGTACTTC. The full variable domain, with the rest looked up from reference TRBV28 and TRBJ2-7, is DVKVTQSSRYLVKRTGEKVFLECVQDMDHENMFWYRQDPGLGLRLIYFSYDVKMKEKGDIPEGYSVSREKKERFSLILESASTNQTSMYLCASSPSTDRYEQYFGPGTRLTVT.

The rearrangement uses TRBV9 and TRBJ2-3; TRBD2 is a possible D gene (5 bases). The CDR3 spans 15 residues. The V end lost 0 bases, the J end lost 2 bases, and 10 bases lay between the germline ends. Germline V CDR1 and CDR2: SGDLS, YYNGEE. This CDR3 is CASSVDGNPTDTQYF. CDR3 DNA: TGTGCCAGCAGCGTAGACGGGAACCCCACAGATACGCAGTATTTT.

The table lists this clone with a count of one. V gene TRBV19 combines with J gene TRBJ2-7, with D unresolved. With 3 bases removed from V and 7 bases from J, the gap between germline ends came to 13 bases. Germline-derived CDR1 and CDR2 are LNHDA and SQIVND (reference sequence). The CDR3 runs 13 residues. For the CDR3, the DNA is TGTGCCAGTAGTATCGACCCCTACCGAGAGCAGTACTTC. Its protein is CASSIDPYREQYF.

The chain uses TRBV7-2 and TRBJ2-5; D unclear. Trimming removed 4 bases at V and 4 bases at J, with 13 bases between. The germline gives CDR1 SGHTA, CDR2 FQGNSA. This CDR3 comprises 14 residues. The DNA of the CDR3 is TGTGCCAGCAGCTCCCTGGACGGGTCAGAGACCCAGTACTTC. Translating it yields CASSSLDGSETQYF. The complete variable domain, with remaining parts taken from reference TRBV7-2 and TRBJ2-5, reads GAGVSQSPSNKVTEKGKDVELRCDPISGHTALYWYRQSLGQGLEFLIYFQGNSAPDKSGLPSDRFSAERTGGSVSTLTIQRTQQEDSAVYLCASSSLDGSETQYFGPGTRLLVL.

As DNA, the CDR3 is TGTGCCAGCAGTTTACGGGCAGATAATGAAAAACTGTTTTTT. Amino acids: CASSLRADNEKLFF. The chain carries TRBV27 and TRBJ1-4; D not resolved. The V end was cut by 2 bases, the J end by 4 bases, with 8 bases between. The CDR3 runs to 14 residues. CDR1 and CDR2 (germline): MNHEY, SMNVEV (reference sequence).